This T cell receptor (beta chain) was observed in a study of blood T cell repertoires in COVID-19. For the study at large: COVID-19 samples collected from the United States, Italy and Spain covered acute and convalescent phases. Sample material is recorded as cDNA or gDNA derived from T cells, B-cell-depleted T cells, or PBMCs.

As originally analysed: Estimation of nucleated cell counts was performed using reference gene primer amplification. Profiling relied on immunoSEQ multiplex PCR, and the TCRdb table lists in-frame clones only, not all of them. D and trimming were read from the DNA, whereas the V and J calls and clone size are those reported in that table. The sample carries about 190,000 clones, more than 60% recorded once. This clone showed up just once. Deletions cut 6 bases from V and 0 bases from J, with 15 bases between. CDR3 size: 15 residues. Germline CDR1 is SNHLY and CDR2 is FYNNEI. The chain carries TRBV2 and TRBJ2-7; perhaps TRBD1 as D (5 bases). The TCR was taken from a woman in her forties or fifties with acute or convalescent COVID-19. The sample was peripheral blood. Written as DNA, the CDR3 is TGTGCCAGCAGGAGAACGACAGAATCCTCCTACGAGCAGTACTTC. Its protein product is CASRRTTESSYEQYF.